Presented here are 21 T cell receptor beta chains from one specimen sequenced in a study of T cell changes during pregnancy in multiple sclerosis. The protocol was immunoSEQ multiplex PCR, while the TCRdb copy is restricted to in-frame clones and leaves out a portion. The sample lists 66,000 or so clones, about 90% occurring once. The source material was peripheral blood, sampled in the first trimester of pregnancy. These receptors were taken from a female donor in good health, enrolled as a control in a pregnancy study.

The chain uses TRBV5-4 and TRBJ1-1; TRBD1 agrees at 7 bases. The CDR3 spans 15 residues. Trimming cost V 4 bases and J 5 bases; bases outside gene matches: 11. Germline-derived CDR1 and CDR2 are SGHNT and YYREEE (reference sequence). The DNA of the CDR3 is TGTGCCAGCAGCCAACGTCAGGGGGATGGAACTGAAGCTTTCTTT. Protein: CASSQRQGDGTEAFF. The whole variable domain, filled in from reference TRBV5-4 and TRBJ1-1, reads ETGVTQSPTHLIKTRGQQVTLRCSSQSGHNTVSWYQQALGQGPQFIFQYYREEENGRGNFPPRFSGLQFPNYSSELNVNALELDDSALYLCASSQRQGDGTEAFFGQGTRLTVV.

This chain connects TRBV7-2 to TRBJ2-7, with no clear D. V was clipped by 6 bases and J by 2 bases, with 14 bases between them. Germline CDR1 is SGHTA and CDR2 is FQGNSA. This CDR3 has 14 residues. The CDR3 DNA is TGTGCCAGCAGTTTGCACGCCGGTCCCTACGAGCAGTACTTC. Translation gives CASSLHAGPYEQYF.

This clone has just one count. CDR3 protein: CASSEELGPPVRGYTF. In DNA form, the CDR3 reads TGTGCCAGCAGTGAAGAGCTTGGGCCCCCAGTGCGTGGCTACACCTTC. This sequence joins TRBV6-1 and TRBJ1-2; D remains unclear. Germline CDR1 reads MNHNS; CDR2 reads SASEGT. The CDR3 runs 16 residues. V was trimmed by 1 base and J by 7 bases, leaving 19 bases between them.

This rearrangement joins TRBV4-3 to TRBJ1-5; a possible D gene is TRBD1 (5 bases). The CDR3 has 14 amino acids. Trimming shortened V by 4 bases and J by 5 bases, and 12 bases separated the two germline ends. Germline V gives CDR1 LGHNA, CDR2 YSLEER. The CDR3: CASSRTRADQPQHF. The CDR3 DNA reads TGCGCCAGCAGCCGAACCAGGGCAGATCAGCCCCAGCATTTT.

V gene TRBV7-8 combines with J gene TRBJ1-1; D might be TRBD1 (5 bases). The germline gives CDR1 SGHVS, CDR2 FQNEAQ. The V end was cut by 1 base, the J end by 0 bases, with 9 bases between. The CDR3 is 15 amino acids. The CDR3: CASSLEPGLNTEAFF. Here the CDR3 DNA reads TGTGCCAGCAGCTTAGAACCAGGGCTGAACACTGAAGCTTTCTTT. Filled out from reference TRBV7-8 and TRBJ1-1, the complete variable domain reads GAGVSQSPRYKVAKRGQDVALRCDPISGHVSLFWYQQALGQGPEFLTYFQNEAQLDKSGLPSDRFFAERPEGSVSTLKIQRTQQEDSAVYLCASSLEPGLNTEAFFGQGTRLTVV.

V usage is TRBV9 and J usage is TRBJ2-7; TRBD1 agrees at 10 bases. With V trimmed by 4 bases and J by 6 bases, 7 bases remained unmatched. This CDR3 region has 14 residues. From germline, CDR1 is SGDLS and CDR2 YYNGEE. CDR3: CASSLGTGVREQYF. The CDR3 DNA reads as TGTGCCAGCAGCTTGGGGACAGGGGTCCGCGAGCAGTACTTC.

The V call is TRBV19, the J call TRBJ1-1; D uncertain. This CDR3 is 13 amino acids long. CDR1 is LNHDA and CDR2 is SQIVND in the germline V gene (reference sequence). V lost 9 bases, J lost 0 bases, and 11 bases lay in between. The CDR3: CASGGRVNTEAFF. For the CDR3, the DNA is TGTGCCAGCGGCGGGCGGGTGAACACTGAAGCTTTCTTT.

This clone occurred once. V gene TRBV13 combines with J gene TRBJ2-7, with 9 positions matching TRBD1. V shed 1 base and J 3 bases; nucleotides not matched to a gene: 7. This CDR3 region has 16 residues. The V gene's germline CDR1 is PRHDT and CDR2 FYEKMQ (reference sequence). The CDR3 region is CASSLADGTGHYEQYF. The DNA for the CDR3 is TGTGCCAGCAGCTTAGCCGACGGGACAGGGCACTACGAGCAGTACTTC.

This clone has only one observation. V is TRBV15 and J is TRBJ2-1; possible D gene TRBD1, 6 bases. The germline CDR1 and CDR2 sequences are LNHNV and YYDKDF (reference sequence). V lost 0 bases and J lost 3, with 9 bases in between. There are 15 residues in the CDR3. The CDR3 sequence: CATSRDLRGYNEQFF. The CDR3 DNA reads TGTGCCACCAGCAGAGATCTCAGGGGCTACAATGAGCAGTTCTTC.

The chain joins TRBV9 to TRBJ2-2; TRBD1 agrees at 9 bases. The CDR3 is 17 amino acids. The germline CDR1 and CDR2 sequences are SGDLS and YYNGEE. V shed 2 bases, J shed 3 bases, and the junction held 8 bases outside the gene matches. In DNA, the CDR3 is TGTGCCAGCAGCGTTCCGGGACAGGGTACTGACACCGGGGAGCTGTTTTTT. This sequence encodes CASSVPGQGTDTGELFF.

This chain uses TRBV4-1 with TRBJ2-2, with 9 bases that match TRBD2. J lost 5 bases, V lost 1 base, and 8 bases had no gene match. The CDR3 contains 17 residues. Germline-derived CDR1 and CDR2 are MGHRA and YSYEKL. The CDR3 spells CASSQALAGGETGELFF. The DNA for the CDR3 is TGCGCCAGCAGCCAAGCTCTGGCGGGGGGGGAAACCGGGGAGCTGTTTTTT.

This chain uses TRBV7-2 with TRBJ2-7; possibly TRBD2 for D (5 bases). The CDR3 is 11 residues long. Germline values: CDR1 SGHTA, CDR2 FQGNSA. Trimming cost V 5 bases and J 7 bases, with 9 bases left between them. The CDR3 is CASSPGWEQYF. DNA of the CDR3: TGTGCCAGCAGCCCGGGGTGGGAGCAGTACTTC.

The chain joins TRBV16 to TRBJ2-7; 7 bases match TRBD1. V lost 5 bases, J lost 1 base, and 5 bases stayed unmatched. Germline V gene sequence: CDR1 KGHSY, CDR2 FQNENV. The CDR3 loop spans 14 amino acids. The CDR3, as DNA: TGTGCCAGCAGCTACGGGACAGTATCCTACGAGCAGTACTTC. This codes for CASSYGTVSYEQYF.

For this clone: The same CDR3 can be traced to other DNA sequences in this sample. The CDR3 is CASSLGLLNTGELFF. The CDR3, as DNA: TGTGCCAGCAGCTTGGGACTTCTGAACACCGGGGAGCTGTTTTTT. The chain links TRBV5-6 to TRBJ2-2; no clear D. Germline assignment: CDR1 SGHDT and CDR2 YYEEEE. This CDR3 is 15 amino acids long. The V end lost 0 bases, the J end lost 1 base, and 7 bases lay between the germline ends.

V usage is TRBV30 and J usage is TRBJ2-7, with TRBD1 matching over 8 bases. The CDR3 consists of 15 residues. Germline CDR1 is GTSNPN and CDR2 is SVGIG (reference sequence). V was clipped by 5 bases and J by 0 bases; unmatched bases: 9. The CDR3 DNA reads as TGTGCCTGGGAAAGGAGGGACAGGAGCTCCTACGAGCAGTACTTC. Translation gives CAWERRDRSSYEQYF.

The chain uses TRBV7-9 and TRBJ1-2; D may be TRBD1 (5 bases). V was pared by 5 bases and J by 7 bases, with 11 bases between. The germline V gene has CDR1 SEHNR and CDR2 FQNEAQ (reference sequence). The length of the CDR3 is 12 residues. This CDR3 is CASSMGGGGYTF. CDR3 DNA: TGTGCCAGCAGCATGGGGGGAGGTGGCTACACCTTC. The variable domain in full, completed from reference TRBV7-9 and TRBJ1-2, reads DTGVSQNPRHKITKRGQNVTFRCDPISEHNRLYWYRQTLGQGPEFLTYFQNEAQLEKSRLLSDRFSAERPKGSFSTLEIQRTEQGDSAMYLCASSMGGGGYTFGSGTRLTVV.

The chain is built from TRBV13 and TRBJ1-6, with D possibly matching TRBD1 (6 bases). The germline V gene encodes CDR1 PRHDT and CDR2 FYEKMQ (reference sequence). Between the trimmed V and J ends, which lost 4 bases and 6 bases, there was a span of 19 bases. This CDR3 has 17 residues. The chain's CDR3 is CASSWAGGQSLNSPLHF. In DNA, the CDR3 is TGTGCCAGCAGCTGGGCCGGGGGGCAATCTCTTAATTCACCCCTCCACTTT.

CDR3 loop: CASSLARGSYNEQFF. Written as DNA, the CDR3 is TGTGCCAGCAGCTTAGCTCGGGGGTCCTACAATGAGCAGTTCTTC. The chain recombines TRBV7-6 with TRBJ2-1, with D possibly matching TRBD2 (6 bases). Trimming cost V 0 bases and J 1 base, with 7 bases left between them. Germline V gene sequence: CDR1 SGHVS, CDR2 FNYEAQ. This CDR3 region has 15 residues. The whole variable domain, filled in from reference TRBV7-6 and TRBJ2-1, reads GAGVSQSPRYKVTKRGQDVALRCDPISGHVSLYWYRQALGQGPEFLTYFNYEAQQDKSGLPNDRFSAERPEGSISTLTIQRTEQRDSAMYRCASSLARGSYNEQFFGPGTRLTVL.

CDR3 residues: CASSGGTSPSYEQYF. The DNA of the CDR3 is TGTGCCAGCAGCGGGGGGACTAGTCCGTCCTACGAGCAGTACTTC. The chain couples TRBV9 to TRBJ2-7; 8 bases align to TRBD2. Per the germline V gene, CDR1 is SGDLS and CDR2 is YYNGEE. The CDR3 runs to 15 residues. The trim removed 3 bases at V and 1 base at J, leaving 6 bases unmatched.

In this sample, this clone turned up once. This chain uses TRBV6-4 with TRBJ1-1; D is undetermined. Germline V CDR1 and CDR2: MRHNA, SNTAGT. The CDR3 is made up of 13 amino acids. Trimming stripped 5 bases from V and 1 base from J, with 8 bases between. The CDR3 DNA is TGTGCCAGCAGTTTAAACAGGAACACTGAAGCTTTCTTT. This codes for CASSLNRNTEAFF.

This chain links TRBV19 with TRBJ2-3; TRBD1 aligns across 7 bases. The junction had 6 bases not matched to a gene; V was cut back by 1 base and J by 2 bases. Looked up from germline, CDR1 is LNHDA and CDR2 is SQIVND (reference sequence). This CDR3 is built from 16 residues. CDR3 nucleotides: TGTGCCAGTAGTATAGGGGCAGGGGGTAACACAGATACGCAGTATTTT. It codes for CASSIGAGGNTDTQYF.